The TCR beta chain under discussion was sequenced for a study of cytomegalovirus exposure and HLA in healthy donors. Study-level findings and limits: The study put some 150 TCR beta chains on its list as cytomegalovirus-associated. Later analysis associated a missense DCLRE1C variant with TCR beta V- and J-gene trimming. Accounts indicate the classifier identified cytomegalovirus status with strong specificity and sensitivity.

This CDR3 contains 13 residues. Trimming removed 5 bases from V and 5 bases from J, with 11 bases in between. Germline-derived CDR1 and CDR2 are PRHDT and FYEKMQ (reference sequence). The PCR made use of 60 Vbeta and 13 Jbeta primers. The assay was immunoSEQ multiplex PCR, and TCRdb's table has in-frame clones only and misses some. In all, the sample yields around 140,000 clones. Remarks on this clone: Its matching antigen is unknown.

This TCR came from a man between 18 and 29 years old in good health and CMV-seronegative. The chain employs TRBV13 and TRBJ2-3, with unresolved D. Sequencing used PBMCs. The chain's CDR3 is CASSGRSRDTQYF. The CDR3 nucleotides read TGTGCCAGCAGCGGCCGTAGCCGAGATACGCAGTATTTT.